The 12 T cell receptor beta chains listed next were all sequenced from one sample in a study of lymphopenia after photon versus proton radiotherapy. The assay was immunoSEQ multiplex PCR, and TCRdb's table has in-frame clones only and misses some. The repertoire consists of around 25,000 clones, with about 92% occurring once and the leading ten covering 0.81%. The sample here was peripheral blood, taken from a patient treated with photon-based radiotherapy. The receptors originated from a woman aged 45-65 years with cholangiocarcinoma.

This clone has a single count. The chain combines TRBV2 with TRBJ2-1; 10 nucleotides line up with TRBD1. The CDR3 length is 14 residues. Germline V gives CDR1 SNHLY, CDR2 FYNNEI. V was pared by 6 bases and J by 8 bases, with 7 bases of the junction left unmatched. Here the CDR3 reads CASRLLGTGDEQFF. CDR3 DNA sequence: TGTGCCAGCAGACTCCTGGGGACAGGGGATGAGCAGTTCTTC.

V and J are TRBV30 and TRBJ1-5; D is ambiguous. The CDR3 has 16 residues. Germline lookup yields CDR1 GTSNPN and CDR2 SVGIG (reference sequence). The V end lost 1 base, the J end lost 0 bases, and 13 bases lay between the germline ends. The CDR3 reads CAWSGAGQTSNQPQHF. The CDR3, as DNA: TGTGCCTGGAGTGGGGCTGGTCAGACTAGCAATCAGCCCCAGCATTTT.

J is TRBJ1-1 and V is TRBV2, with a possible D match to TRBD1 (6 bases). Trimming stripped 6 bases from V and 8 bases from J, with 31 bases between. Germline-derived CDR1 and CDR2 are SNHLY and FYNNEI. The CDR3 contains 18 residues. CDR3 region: CASRHPGGTLESDLEAFF. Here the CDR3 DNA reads TGTGCCAGCAGGCACCCGGGGGGGACACTGGAATCCGACCTGGAAGCTTTCTTT. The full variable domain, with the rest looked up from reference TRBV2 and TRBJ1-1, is EPEVTQTPSHQVTQMGQEVILRCVPISNHLYFYWYRQILGQKVEFLVSFYNNEISEKSEIFDDQFSVERPDGSNFTLKIRSTKLEDSAMYFCASRHPGGTLESDLEAFFGQGTRLTVV.

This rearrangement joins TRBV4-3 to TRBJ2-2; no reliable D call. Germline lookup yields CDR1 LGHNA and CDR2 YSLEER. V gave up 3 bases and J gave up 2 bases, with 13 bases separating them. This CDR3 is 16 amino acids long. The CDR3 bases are TGCGCCAGCAGCCACGATCGTCTAACTAACACCGGGGAGCTGTTTTTT. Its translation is CASSHDRLTNTGELFF.

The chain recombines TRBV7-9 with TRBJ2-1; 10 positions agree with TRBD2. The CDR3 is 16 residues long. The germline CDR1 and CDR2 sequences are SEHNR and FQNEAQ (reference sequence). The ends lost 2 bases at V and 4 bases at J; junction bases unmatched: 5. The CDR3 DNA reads TGTGCCAGCAGCTTACCCACTAGCGGGGAATACAATGAGCAGTTCTTC. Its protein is CASSLPTSGEYNEQFF.

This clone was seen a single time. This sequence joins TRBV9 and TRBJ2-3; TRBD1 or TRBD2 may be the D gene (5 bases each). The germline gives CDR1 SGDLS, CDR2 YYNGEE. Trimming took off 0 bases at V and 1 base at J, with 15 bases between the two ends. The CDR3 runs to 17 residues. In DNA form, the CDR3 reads TGTGCCAGCAGCGTAGCTAACGGGGCCTGGGGCACAGATACGCAGTATTTT. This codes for CASSVANGAWGTDTQYF.

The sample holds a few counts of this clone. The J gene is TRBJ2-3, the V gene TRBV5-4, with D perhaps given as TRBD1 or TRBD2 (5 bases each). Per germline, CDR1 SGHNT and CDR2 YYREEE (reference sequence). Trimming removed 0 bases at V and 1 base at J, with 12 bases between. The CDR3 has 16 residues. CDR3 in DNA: TGTGCCAGCAGCTTGGAGCCGGGACCCCGCACAGATACGCAGTATTTT. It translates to CASSLEPGPRTDTQYF. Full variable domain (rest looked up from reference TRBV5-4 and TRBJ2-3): ETGVTQSPTHLIKTRGQQVTLRCSSQSGHNTVSWYQQALGQGPQFIFQYYREEENGRGNFPPRFSGLQFPNYSSELNVNALELDDSALYLCASSLEPGPRTDTQYFGPGTRLTVL.

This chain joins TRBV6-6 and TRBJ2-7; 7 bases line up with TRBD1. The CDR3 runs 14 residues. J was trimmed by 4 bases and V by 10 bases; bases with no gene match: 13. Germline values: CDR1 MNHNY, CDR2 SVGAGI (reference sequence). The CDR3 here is CATVIWTGEYEQYF. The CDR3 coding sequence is TGTGCCACAGTAATTTGGACAGGAGAGTACGAGCAGTACTTC.

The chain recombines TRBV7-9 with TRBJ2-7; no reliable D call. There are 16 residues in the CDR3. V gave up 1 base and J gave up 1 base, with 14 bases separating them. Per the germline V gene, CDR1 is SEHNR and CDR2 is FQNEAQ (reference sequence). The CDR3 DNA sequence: TGTGCCAGCAGCTTAGGACTGCTTGGATCGTCCTACGAGCAGTACTTC. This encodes CASSLGLLGSSYEQYF. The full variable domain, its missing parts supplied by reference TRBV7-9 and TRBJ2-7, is DTGVSQNPRHKITKRGQNVTFRCDPISEHNRLYWYRQTLGQGPEFLTYFQNEAQLEKSRLLSDRFSAERPKGSFSTLEIQRTEQGDSAMYLCASSLGLLGSSYEQYFGPGTRLTVT.

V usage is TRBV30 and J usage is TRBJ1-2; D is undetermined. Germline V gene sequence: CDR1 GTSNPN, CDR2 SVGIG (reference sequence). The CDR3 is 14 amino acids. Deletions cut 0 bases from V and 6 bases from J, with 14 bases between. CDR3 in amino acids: CAWSVLTLGNGYTF. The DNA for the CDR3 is TGTGCCTGGAGTGTTTTGACTTTGGGGAATGGCTACACCTTC.

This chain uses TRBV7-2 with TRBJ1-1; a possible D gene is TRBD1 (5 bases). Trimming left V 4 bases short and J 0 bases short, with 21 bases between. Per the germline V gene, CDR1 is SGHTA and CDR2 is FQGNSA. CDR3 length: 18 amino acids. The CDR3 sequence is CASSSPGTTSSMNTEAFF. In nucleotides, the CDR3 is TGTGCCAGCAGCTCACCCGGGACGACTAGTTCCATGAACACTGAAGCTTTCTTT.

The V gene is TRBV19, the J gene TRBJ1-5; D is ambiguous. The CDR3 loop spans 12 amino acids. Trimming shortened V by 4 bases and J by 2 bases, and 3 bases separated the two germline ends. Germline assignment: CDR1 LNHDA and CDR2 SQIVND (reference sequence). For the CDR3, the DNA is TGTGCCAGTAGTAGGGGCAATCAGCCCCAGCATTTT. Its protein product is CASSRGNQPQHF.